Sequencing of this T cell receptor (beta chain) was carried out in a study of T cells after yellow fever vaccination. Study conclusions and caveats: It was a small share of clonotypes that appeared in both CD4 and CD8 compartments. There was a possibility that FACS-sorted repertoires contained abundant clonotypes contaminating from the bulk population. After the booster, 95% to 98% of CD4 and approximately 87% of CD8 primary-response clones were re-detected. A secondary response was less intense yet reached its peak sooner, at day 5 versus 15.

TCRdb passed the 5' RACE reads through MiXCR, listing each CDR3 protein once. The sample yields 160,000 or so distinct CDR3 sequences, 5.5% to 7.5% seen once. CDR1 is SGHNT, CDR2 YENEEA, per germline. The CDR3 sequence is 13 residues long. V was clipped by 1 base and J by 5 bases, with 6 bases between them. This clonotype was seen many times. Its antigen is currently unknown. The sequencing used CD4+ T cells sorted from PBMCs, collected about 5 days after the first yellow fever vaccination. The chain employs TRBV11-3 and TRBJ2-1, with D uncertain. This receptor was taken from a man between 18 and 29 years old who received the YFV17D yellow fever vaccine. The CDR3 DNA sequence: TGTGCCAGCAGCTTAGCAGCTAACAATGAGCAGTTCTTC. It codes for CASSLAANNEQFF.